This T cell receptor (beta chain) was sequenced in a study of T cells in Graves' hyperthyroidism and ophthalmopathy. Study summary: Peripheral blood was obtained at initial diagnosis, preceding any treatment.

Notes on the study in general: Patients with ophthalmopathy were separated from those with stable hyperthyroidism by a 13 V-J model. Most clonotypes expanded in the thyroid (above 0.001) were also present in blood.

The source material, RNA transcripts, was used to amplify TCR beta CDR3 regions. The HTBI set primed first-round TCR CDR3 RT-PCR. One entry per CDR3 protein, called by TCRdb with MiXCR from the multiplex PCR reads. The table lists 400,000 or so distinct CDR3 sequences, 13% to 15% of them singletons, with about 21% in the top ten. This clonotype showed up many times. Its antigen is unidentified. The PBMCs were sourced from fresh peripheral blood (about 9.6 ml). The CDR3 totals 14 residues. Trimming took off 6 bases at V and 11 bases at J, with 20 bases between the two ends. This TCR came from an older woman with Graves' ophthalmopathy. The genes are TRBV12-3 or TRBV12-4 and TRBJ1-5, with D maybe TRBD1 (6 bases). Sample: blood. This chain's CDR3 is CASRGGGTRVTQHF. CDR3 bases: TGTGCCAGCAGGGGGGGCGGGACCAGGGTAACCCAGCATTTT.